This T cell receptor beta chain was sequenced during a study of blood T cell repertoires in COVID-19. On the study more broadly: Samples came from the United States, Italy and Spain, spanning acute and convalescent COVID-19. T cells, B-cell-depleted T cells, or PBMCs supplied cDNA or gDNA.

Germline lookup yields CDR1 MDHEN and CDR2 SYDVKM. The ends lost 3 bases at V and 7 bases at J; junction bases unmatched: 8. The CDR3 consists of 15 residues. This clone was picked up one time. Original processing methods: Estimation of nucleated cell counts was performed using reference gene primer amplification. Sequenced by immunoSEQ multiplex PCR; TCRdb stores in-frame clones only, minus some. The V and J calls and clone size were taken over from that table, and D and trimming were inferred from the DNA. Counted here are about 490,000 clones, approximately 85% occurring once; the ten biggest clones make up roughly 3.2%.

The chain links TRBV28 to TRBJ1-5; TRBD1 matches at 8 bases. What was sequenced was peripheral blood. This clonotype was sampled from a human donor in a cohort sampled during active COVID-19. In nucleotides, the CDR3 is TGTGCCAGCAGTTTGGCCGCAGGGGGCTCCCAGCCCCAGCATTTT. It specifies CASSLAAGGSQPQHF.